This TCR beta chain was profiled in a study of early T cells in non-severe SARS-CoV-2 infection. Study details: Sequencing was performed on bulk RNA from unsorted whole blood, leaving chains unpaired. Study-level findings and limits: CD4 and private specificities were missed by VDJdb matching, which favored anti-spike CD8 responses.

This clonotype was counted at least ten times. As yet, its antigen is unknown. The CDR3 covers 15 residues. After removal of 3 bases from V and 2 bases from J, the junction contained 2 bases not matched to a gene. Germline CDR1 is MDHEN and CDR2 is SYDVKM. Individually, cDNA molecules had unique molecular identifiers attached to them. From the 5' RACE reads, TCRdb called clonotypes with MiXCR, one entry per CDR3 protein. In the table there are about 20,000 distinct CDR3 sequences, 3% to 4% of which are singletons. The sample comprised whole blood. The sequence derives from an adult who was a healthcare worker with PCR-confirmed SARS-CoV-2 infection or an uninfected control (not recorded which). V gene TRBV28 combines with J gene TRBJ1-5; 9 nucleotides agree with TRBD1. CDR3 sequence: CASSLGQGGNQPQHF. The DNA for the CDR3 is TGTGCCAGCAGTTTGGGACAGGGTGGCAATCAGCCCCAGCATTTT.